Each of the 4 T cell receptor beta chains below was sequenced from the same sample in a study of regulatory and conventional T cells in RAG deficiency. Repertoires were generated with immunoSEQ multiplex PCR, while TCRdb's copy carries only in-frame clones and drops some. The sample has 6,000 to 7,000 clones; around 80% are singletons. Another study also made use of these data, one on regulatory T cells. That work adds: The primer mix had 52 TRBV and 13 TRBJ primers.

The sample taken for sequencing was CD8+ T cells sorted from blood. The receptors were sampled from a human donor in good health.

V gene TRBV14 combines with J gene TRBJ2-7; D may be TRBD1 (5 bases). This CDR3 has 14 residues. The germline gives CDR1 SGHDN, CDR2 FVKESK. With 0 bases removed from V and 3 bases from J, the gap between germline ends came to 9 bases. The CDR3, as DNA: TGTGCCAGCAGCCAAGATCGACAGAACTACGAGCAGTACTTC. Amino acid sequence: CASSQDRQNYEQYF.

The chain uses TRBV18 and TRBJ2-1, with 8 bases lining up with TRBD1. The CDR3 is made up of 12 amino acids. The germline CDR1 and CDR2 sequences are KGHSH and LQKENI. V lost 8 bases, J lost 6 bases, and 3 bases stayed unmatched. The CDR3 is CASATGGNEQFF. CDR3 in DNA: TGTGCCAGCGCAACAGGGGGCAATGAGCAGTTCTTC.

In this sample, this clone turned up once. The genes are TRBV5-4 and TRBJ2-7, with D possibly being TRBD1 (6 bases). Deletions cut 0 bases from V and 3 bases from J, with 13 bases between. The CDR3 has 15 amino acids. CDR1 is SGHNT and CDR2 is YYREEE in the germline V gene (reference sequence). The CDR3 spells CASSLEDSQDYEQYF. CDR3 coding DNA: TGTGCCAGCAGCTTGGAGGACAGCCAAGACTACGAGCAGTACTTC.

The chain has TRBV28 and TRBJ2-4, with a possible D match to TRBD2 (6 bases). Deletions cut 6 bases from V and 1 base from J, with 19 bases between. The CDR3 sequence is 17 residues long. Germline V gene data show CDR1 as MDHEN and CDR2 as SYDVKM. The CDR3 is CASRGGGWAPAKNIQYF. CDR3 coding DNA: TGTGCCAGCAGGGGGGGAGGTTGGGCCCCGGCCAAAAACATTCAGTACTTC.